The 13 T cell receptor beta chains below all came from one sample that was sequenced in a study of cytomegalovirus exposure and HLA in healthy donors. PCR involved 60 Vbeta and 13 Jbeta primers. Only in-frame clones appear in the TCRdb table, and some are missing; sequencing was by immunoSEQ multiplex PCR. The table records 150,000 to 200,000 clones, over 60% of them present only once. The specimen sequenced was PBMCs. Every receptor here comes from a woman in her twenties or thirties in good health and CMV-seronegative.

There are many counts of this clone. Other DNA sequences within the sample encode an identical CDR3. DNA for the CDR3: TGCGCCAGCAGCTTGGGCGCTGGGAACACTGAAGCTTTCTTT. Translated: CASSLGAGNTEAFF. The gene calls are TRBV5-1 and TRBJ1-1; D gene unclear. V gave up 0 bases and J gave up 1 base, with 7 bases separating them. The germline V gene has CDR1 SGHRS and CDR2 YFSETQ. The CDR3 runs to 14 residues.

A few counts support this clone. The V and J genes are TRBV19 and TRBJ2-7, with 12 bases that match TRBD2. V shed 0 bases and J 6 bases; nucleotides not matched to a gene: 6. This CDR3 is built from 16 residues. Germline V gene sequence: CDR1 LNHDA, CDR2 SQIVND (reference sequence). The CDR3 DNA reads TGTGCCAGTAGTATAGAAGCGGGACTAGCGGGCTCCGAGCAGTACTTC. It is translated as CASSIEAGLAGSEQYF.

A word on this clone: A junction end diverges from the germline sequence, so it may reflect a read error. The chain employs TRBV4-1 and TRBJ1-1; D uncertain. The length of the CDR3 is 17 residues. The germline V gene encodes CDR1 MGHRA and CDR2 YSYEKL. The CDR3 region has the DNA TGCGCCAGCAGCCAAGCCGCCGAGGGATGGATGAACACTGAAGCCTTCTTT. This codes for CASSQAAEGWMNTEAFF.

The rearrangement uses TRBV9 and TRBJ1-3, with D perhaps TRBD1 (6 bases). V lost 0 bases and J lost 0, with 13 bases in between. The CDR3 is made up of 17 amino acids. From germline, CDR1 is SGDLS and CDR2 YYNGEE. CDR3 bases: TGTGCCAGCAGCGTAGGTGCAGGGGCTGGCTCTGGAAACACCATATATTTT. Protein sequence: CASSVGAGAGSGNTIYF.

The CDR3 loop reads CASTVTSGSETQYF. The DNA for the CDR3 is TGTGCCAGTACGGTAACTAGCGGGAGTGAGACCCAGTACTTC. This sequence joins TRBV19 and TRBJ2-5; 11 positions agree with TRBD2. CDR1 LNHDA and CDR2 SQIVND come from the germline V gene (reference sequence). This CDR3 contains 14 residues. The J segment lost 5 bases and the V segment lost 7 bases, leaving 6 bases of the junction unmatched.

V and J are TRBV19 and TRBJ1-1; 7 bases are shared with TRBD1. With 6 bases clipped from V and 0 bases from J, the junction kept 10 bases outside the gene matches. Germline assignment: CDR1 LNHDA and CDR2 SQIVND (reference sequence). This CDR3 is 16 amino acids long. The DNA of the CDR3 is TGTGCCAGTAGCGCTATCAGGGGGGCCTTGAACACTGAAGCTTTCTTT. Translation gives CASSAIRGALNTEAFF.

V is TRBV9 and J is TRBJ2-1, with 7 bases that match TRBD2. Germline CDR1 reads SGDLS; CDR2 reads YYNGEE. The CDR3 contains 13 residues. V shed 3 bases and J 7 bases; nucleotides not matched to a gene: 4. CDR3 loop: CASSGPAGNEQFF. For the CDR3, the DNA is TGTGCCAGCAGCGGACCAGCGGGGAATGAGCAGTTCTTC.

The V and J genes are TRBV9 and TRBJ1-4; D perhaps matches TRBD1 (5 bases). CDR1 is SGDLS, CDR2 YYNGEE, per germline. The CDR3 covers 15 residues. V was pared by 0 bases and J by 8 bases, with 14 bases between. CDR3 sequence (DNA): TGTGCCAGCAGCGTAGGGAAACAGGAGACAGAAAAACTGTTTTTT. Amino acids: CASSVGKQETEKLFF. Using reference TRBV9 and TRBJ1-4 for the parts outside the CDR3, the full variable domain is DSGVTQTPKHLITATGQRVTLRCSPRSGDLSVYWYQQSLDQGLQFLIQYYNGEERAKGNILERFSAQQFPDLHSELNLSSLELGDSALYFCASSVGKQETEKLFFGSGTQLSVL.

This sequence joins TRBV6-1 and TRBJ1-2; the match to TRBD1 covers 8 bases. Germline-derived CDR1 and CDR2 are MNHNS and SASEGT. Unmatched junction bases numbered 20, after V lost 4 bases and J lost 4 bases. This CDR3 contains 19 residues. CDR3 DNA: TGTGCCAGCAGTGGGGAAACCCGGGACAGGTTTGGGGGTAGCTATGGCTACACCTTC. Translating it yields CASSGETRDRFGGSYGYTF.

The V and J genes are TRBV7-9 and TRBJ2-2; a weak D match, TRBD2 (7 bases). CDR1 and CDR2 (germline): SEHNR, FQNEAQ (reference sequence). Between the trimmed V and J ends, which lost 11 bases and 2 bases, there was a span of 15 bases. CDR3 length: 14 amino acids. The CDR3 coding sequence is TGTGCCGGGGGGCTAGCGGTAAACACCGGGGAGCTGTTTTTT. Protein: CAGGLAVNTGELFF.

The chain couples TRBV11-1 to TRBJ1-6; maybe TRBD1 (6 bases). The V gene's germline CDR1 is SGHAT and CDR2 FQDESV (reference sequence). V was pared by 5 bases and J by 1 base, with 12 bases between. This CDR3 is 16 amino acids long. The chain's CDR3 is CASSTPRGSYNSPLHF. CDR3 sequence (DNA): TGTGCCAGCAGCACACCCAGGGGATCCTATAATTCACCCCTCCACTTT.

This chain's CDR3 is CASTFNFGSNTGELFF. CDR3 sequence (DNA): TGCGCCAGCACCTTTAACTTCGGTTCGAACACCGGGGAGCTGTTTTTT. The chain combines TRBV5-1 with TRBJ2-2; D remains unclear. Germline lookup yields CDR1 SGHRS and CDR2 YFSETQ. V was cut by 6 bases and J by 0 bases, with 15 bases left in between. The CDR3 is 16 residues long.

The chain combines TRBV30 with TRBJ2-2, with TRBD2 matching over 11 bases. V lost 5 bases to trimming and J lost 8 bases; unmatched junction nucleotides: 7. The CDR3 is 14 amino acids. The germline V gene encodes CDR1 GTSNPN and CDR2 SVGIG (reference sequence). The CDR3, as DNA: TGTGCCTGGGATACCGGGACTAGCGGTGGGGAGCTGTTTTTT. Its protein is CAWDTGTSGGELFF.